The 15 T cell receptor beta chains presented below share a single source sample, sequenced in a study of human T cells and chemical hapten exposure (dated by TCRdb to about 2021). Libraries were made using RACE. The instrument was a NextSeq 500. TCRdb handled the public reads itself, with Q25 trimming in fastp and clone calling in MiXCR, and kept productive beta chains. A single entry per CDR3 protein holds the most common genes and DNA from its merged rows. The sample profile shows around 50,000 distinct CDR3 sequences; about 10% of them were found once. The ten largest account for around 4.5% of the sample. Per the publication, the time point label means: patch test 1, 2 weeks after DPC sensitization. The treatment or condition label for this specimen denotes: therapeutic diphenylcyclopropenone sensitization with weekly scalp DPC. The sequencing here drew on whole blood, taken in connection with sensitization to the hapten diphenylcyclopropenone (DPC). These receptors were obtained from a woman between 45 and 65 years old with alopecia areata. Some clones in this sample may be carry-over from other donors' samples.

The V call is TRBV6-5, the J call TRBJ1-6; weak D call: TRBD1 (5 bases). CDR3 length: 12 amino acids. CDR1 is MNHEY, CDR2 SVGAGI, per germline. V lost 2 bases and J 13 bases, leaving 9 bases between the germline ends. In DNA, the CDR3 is TGTGCCAGCAGTTACCGGGGGGATCCCCTCCACTTT. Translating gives CASSYRGDPLHF.

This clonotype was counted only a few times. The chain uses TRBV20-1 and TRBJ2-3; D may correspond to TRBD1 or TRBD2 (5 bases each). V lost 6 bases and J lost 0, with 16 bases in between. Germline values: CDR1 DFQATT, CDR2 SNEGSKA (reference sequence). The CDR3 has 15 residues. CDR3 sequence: CSAQRRQKSTDTQYF. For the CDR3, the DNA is TGCAGTGCCCAGCGGAGACAGAAAAGCACAGATACGCAGTATTTT.

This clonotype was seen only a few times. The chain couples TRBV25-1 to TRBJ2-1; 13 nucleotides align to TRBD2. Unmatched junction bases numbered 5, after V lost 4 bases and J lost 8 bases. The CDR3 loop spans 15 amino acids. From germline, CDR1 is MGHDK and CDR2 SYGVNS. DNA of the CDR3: TGTGCCAGCAGTGGAGGACTAGCGGGAGTGGATGAGCAGTTCTTC. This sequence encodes CASSGGLAGVDEQFF.

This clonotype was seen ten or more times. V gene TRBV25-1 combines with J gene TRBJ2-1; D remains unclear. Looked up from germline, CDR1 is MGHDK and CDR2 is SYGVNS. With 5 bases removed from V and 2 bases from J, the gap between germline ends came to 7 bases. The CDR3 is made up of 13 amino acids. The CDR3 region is CASSWKAYNEQFF. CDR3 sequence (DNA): TGTGCCAGCAGTTGGAAGGCCTACAATGAGCAGTTCTTC.

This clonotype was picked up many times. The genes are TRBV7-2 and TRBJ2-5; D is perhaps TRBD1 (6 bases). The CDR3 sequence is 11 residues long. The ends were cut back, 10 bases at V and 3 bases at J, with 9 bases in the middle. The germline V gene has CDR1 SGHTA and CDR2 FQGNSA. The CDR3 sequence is CATRQEETQYF. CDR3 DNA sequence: TGTGCCACCAGACAGGAAGAGACCCAGTACTTC.

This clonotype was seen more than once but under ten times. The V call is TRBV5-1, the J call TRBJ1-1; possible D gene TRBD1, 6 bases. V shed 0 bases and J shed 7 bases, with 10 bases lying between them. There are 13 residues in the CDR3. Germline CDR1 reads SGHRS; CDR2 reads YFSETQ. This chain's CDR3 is CASSLERGGEAFF. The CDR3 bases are TGCGCCAGCAGCTTGGAACGAGGGGGTGAAGCTTTCTTT.

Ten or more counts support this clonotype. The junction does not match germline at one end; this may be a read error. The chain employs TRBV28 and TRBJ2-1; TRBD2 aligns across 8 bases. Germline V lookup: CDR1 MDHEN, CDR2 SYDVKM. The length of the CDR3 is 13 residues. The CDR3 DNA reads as TGTGCCAGCAGTTTGTTTGGCGCGGGAGGTCTTAGCTTC. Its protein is CASSLFGAGGLSF.

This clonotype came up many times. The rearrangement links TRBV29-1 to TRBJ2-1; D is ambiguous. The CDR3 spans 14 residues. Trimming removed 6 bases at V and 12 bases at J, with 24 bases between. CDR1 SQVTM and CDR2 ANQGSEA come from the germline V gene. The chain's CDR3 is CSVEALWAIAGQFF. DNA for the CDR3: TGCAGCGTCGAGGCCCTATGGGCGATCGCTGGGCAGTTCTTC.

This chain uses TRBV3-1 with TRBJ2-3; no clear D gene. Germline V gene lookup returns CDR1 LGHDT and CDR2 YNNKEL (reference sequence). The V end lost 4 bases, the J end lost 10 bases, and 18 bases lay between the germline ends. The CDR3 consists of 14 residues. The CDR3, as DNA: TGTGCCAGCAGCCTAGAGGACCGGCCCTTGTCGCAGTATTTT. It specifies CASSLEDRPLSQYF.

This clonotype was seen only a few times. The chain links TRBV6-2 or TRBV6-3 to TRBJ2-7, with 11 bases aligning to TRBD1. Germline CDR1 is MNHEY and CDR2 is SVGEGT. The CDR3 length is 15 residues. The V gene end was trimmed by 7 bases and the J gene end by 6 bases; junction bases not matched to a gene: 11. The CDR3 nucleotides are TGTGCCAGCAACAAAACGCCGGGACAGGGGGGCGAGCAGTACTTC. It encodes CASNKTPGQGGEQYF.

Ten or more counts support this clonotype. CDR3 coding DNA: TGTGCCAGCAGCCAATCACGGGGAGTCGACGAGCAGTACTTC. This codes for CASSQSRGVDEQYF. The genes are TRBV16 and TRBJ2-7; a weak D match, TRBD2 (5 bases). The length of the CDR3 is 14 residues. V was shortened by 0 bases and J by 5 bases, with 11 bases between the two germline ends. Germline V gives CDR1 KGHSY, CDR2 FQNENV.

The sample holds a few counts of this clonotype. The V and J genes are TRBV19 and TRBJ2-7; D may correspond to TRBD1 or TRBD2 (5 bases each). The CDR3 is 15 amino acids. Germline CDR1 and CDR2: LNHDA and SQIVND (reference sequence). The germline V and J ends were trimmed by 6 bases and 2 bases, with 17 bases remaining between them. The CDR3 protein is CASSTTGTPAYEQYF. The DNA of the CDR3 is TGTGCCAGTAGCACCACCGGGACCCCCGCCTACGAGCAGTACTTC.

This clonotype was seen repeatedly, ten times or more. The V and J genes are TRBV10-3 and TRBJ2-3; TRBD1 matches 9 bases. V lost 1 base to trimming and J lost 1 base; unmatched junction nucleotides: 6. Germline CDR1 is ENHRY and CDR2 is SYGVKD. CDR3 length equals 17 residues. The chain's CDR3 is CAISEWGQGAGTDTQYF. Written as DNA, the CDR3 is TGTGCCATCAGTGAGTGGGGACAGGGCGCGGGCACAGATACGCAGTATTTT.

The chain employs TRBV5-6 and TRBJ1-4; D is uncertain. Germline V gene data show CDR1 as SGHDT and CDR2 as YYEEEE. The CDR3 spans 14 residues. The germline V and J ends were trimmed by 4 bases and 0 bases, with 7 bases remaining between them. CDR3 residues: CASSRFATNEKLFF. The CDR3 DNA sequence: TGTGCCAGCAGCCGCTTCGCAACTAATGAAAAACTGTTTTTT.

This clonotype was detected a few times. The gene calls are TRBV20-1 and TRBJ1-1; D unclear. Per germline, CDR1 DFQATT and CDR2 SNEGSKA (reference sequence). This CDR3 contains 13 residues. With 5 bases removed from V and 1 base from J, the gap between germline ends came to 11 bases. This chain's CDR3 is CSASALENTEAFF. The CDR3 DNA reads TGCAGTGCTTCCGCGTTGGAGAACACTGAAGCTTTCTTT.